This T cell receptor (beta chain) was recorded in a study of blood T cell repertoires in COVID-19. The protocol was immunoSEQ multiplex PCR, while the TCRdb copy is restricted to in-frame clones and leaves out a portion. The sample has about 220,000 clones, over 80% seen once. The CDR3 runs 15 residues. Germline CDR1 SGHNT, CDR2 YYREEE (reference sequence). The junction had 9 bases not matched to a gene; V was cut back by 7 bases and J by 1 base. This TCR came from a woman between 25 and 40 years old with acute COVID-19. Sequencing was done on a sample of PBMCs or T cells enriched from blood (not recorded which). The rearrangement joins TRBV5-4 to TRBJ2-3; 7 positions agree with TRBD2. The DNA of the CDR3 is TGTGCCAGCTCAGTTGGACTAGTCGGCACAGATACGCAGTATTTT. Amino acid sequence: CASSVGLVGTDTQYF.